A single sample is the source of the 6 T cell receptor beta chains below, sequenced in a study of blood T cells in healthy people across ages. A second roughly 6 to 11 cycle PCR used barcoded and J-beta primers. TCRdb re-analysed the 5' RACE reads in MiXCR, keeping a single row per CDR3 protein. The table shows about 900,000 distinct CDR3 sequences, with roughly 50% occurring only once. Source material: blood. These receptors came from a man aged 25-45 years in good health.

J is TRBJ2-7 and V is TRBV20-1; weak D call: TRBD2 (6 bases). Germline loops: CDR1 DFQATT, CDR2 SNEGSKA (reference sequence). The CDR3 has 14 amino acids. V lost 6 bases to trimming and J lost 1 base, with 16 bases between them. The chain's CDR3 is CSAQDTSNSYEQYF. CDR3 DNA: TGCAGTGCCCAGGATACTAGCAATTCCTACGAGCAGTACTTC.

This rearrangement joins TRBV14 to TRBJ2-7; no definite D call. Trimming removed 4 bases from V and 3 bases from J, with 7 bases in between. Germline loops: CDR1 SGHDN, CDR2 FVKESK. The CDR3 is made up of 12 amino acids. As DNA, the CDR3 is TGTGCCAGCAGCCCATCCAACTACGAGCAGTACTTC. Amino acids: CASSPSNYEQYF.

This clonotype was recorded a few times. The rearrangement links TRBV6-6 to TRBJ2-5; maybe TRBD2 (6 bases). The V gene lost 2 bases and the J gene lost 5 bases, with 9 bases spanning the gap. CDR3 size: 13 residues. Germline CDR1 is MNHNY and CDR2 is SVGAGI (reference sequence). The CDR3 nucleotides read TGTGCCAGCAGTTACGGCGGGGTGGAGACCCAGTACTTC. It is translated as CASSYGGVETQYF.

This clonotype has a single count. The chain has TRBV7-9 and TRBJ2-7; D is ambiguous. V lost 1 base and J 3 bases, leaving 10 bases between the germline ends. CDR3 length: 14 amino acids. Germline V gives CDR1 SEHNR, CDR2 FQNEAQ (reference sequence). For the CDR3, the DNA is TGTGCCAGCAGCTTAGACGTCCAGGTCTACGAGCAGTACTTC. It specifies CASSLDVQVYEQYF.

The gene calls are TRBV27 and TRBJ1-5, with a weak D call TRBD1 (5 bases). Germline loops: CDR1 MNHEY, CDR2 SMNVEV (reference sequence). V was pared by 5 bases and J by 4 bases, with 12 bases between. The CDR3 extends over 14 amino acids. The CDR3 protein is CASSTRDSNQPQHF. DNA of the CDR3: TGTGCCAGCAGTACCCGGGACTCTAATCAGCCCCAGCATTTT.

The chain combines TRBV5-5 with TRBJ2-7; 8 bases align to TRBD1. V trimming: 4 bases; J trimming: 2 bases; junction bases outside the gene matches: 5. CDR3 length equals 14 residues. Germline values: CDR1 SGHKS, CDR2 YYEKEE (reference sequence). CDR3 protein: CASSVEGQAYEQYF. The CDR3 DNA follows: TGTGCCAGCAGCGTGGAGGGACAGGCCTACGAGCAGTACTTC. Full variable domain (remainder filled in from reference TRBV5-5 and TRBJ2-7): DAGVTQSPTHLIKTRGQQVTLRCSPISGHKSVSWYQQVLGQGPQFIFQYYEKEERGRGNFPDRFSARQFPNYSSELNVNALLLGDSALYLCASSVEGQAYEQYFGPGTRLTVT.